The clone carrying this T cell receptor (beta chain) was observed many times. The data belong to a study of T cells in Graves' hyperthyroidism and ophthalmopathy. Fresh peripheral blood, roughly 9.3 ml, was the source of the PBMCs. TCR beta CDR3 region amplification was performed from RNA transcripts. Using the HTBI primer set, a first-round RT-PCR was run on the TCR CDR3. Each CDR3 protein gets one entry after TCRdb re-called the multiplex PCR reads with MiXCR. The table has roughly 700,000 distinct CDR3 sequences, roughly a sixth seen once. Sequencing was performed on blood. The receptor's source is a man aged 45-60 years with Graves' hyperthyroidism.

The CDR3 region is CASSLVDRNSPLHF. The CDR3 DNA follows: TGTGCCAGCAGTTTAGTGGACCGGAATTCACCCCTCCACTTT. The chain links TRBV28 to TRBJ1-6; no definite D call. The germline CDR1 and CDR2 sequences are MDHEN and SYDVKM. V shed 2 bases and J shed 7 bases, with 9 bases lying between them. CDR3 length: 14 amino acids.